This T cell receptor beta chain was retrieved from a study of blood T cell repertoires in COVID-19. Study-level background: Both acute and convalescent COVID-19 samples were obtained from the United States, Italy and Spain. Sources were T cells, B-cell-depleted T cells, or PBMCs; the material itself was cDNA or gDNA.

Trimming took off 3 bases at V and 4 bases at J, with 7 bases between the two ends. The CDR3 covers 13 residues. Germline CDR1 reads SGHTA; CDR2 reads FQGNSA. Original handling: It was from reference gene primer amplification that nucleated cell counts were estimated. Data came from immunoSEQ multiplex PCR; TCRdb stores just in-frame clones and leaves some out. Clonal size and the V and J genes are those of that table, whereas D and trimming came from the DNA. The top ten clones hold under 2.5% of a sample with over 250,000 clones, 70% to 90% of them seen once. The rearrangement links TRBV7-2 to TRBJ2-1; D possibly corresponds to TRBD2 (6 bases). The sequenced material came from peripheral blood. This sequence originates from a woman between 50 and 59 years old with acute or convalescent COVID-19. CDR3: CASSFAGYNEQFF. CDR3 coding DNA: TGTGCCAGCAGCTTCGCGGGATACAATGAGCAGTTCTTC. Based on the CDR3 plus reference TRBV7-2 and TRBJ2-1, the full variable domain is GAGVSQSPSNKVTEKGKDVELRCDPISGHTALYWYRQSLGQGLEFLIYFQGNSAPDKSGLPSDRFSAERTGGSVSTLTIQRTQQEDSAVYLCASSFAGYNEQFFGPGTRLTVL.